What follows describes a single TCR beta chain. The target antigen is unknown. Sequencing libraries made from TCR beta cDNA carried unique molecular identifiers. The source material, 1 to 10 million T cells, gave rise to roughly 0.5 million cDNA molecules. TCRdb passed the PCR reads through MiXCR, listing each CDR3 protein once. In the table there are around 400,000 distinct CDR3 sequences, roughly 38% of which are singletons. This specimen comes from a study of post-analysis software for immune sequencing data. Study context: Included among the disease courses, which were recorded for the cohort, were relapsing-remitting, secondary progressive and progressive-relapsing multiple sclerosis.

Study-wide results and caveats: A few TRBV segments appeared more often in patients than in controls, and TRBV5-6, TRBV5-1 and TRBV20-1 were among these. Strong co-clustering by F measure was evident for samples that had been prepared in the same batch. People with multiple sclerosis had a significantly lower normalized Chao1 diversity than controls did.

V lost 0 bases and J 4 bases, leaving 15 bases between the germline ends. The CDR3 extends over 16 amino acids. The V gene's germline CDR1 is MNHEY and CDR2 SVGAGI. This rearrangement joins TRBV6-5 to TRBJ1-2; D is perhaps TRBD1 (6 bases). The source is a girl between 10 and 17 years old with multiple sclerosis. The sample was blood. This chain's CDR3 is CASSYSGRGVGYGYTF. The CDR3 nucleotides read TGTGCCAGCAGTTACTCGGGCAGGGGCGTTGGCTATGGCTACACCTTC.